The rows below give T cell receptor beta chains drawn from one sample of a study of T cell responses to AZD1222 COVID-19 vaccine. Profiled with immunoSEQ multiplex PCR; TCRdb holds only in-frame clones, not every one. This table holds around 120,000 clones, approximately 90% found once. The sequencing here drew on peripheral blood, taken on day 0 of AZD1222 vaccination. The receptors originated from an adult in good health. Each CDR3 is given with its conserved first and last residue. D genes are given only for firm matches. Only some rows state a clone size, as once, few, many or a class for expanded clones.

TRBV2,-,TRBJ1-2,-,CASLGGRWNLGYTF,TGTGCCTCCCTAGGCGGTCGGTGGAATCTAGGCTACACCTTC
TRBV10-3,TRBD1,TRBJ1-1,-,CAISESPEGANAEAFF,TGTGCCATCAGTGAGTCTCCCGAGGGGGCGAACGCTGAAGCTTTCTTT
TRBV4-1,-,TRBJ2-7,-,CPRSQGGGLSYEQYF,TGCCCCCGCAGCCAAGGGGGGGGGCTCTCCTACGAGCAGTACTTC
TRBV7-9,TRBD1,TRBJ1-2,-,CASSRTGGDGYTF,TGTGCCAGCAGCCGGACAGGGGGCGATGGCTACACCTTC
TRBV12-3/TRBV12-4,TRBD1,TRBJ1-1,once,CASSTTGFTEAFF,TGTGCCAGCAGTACGACAGGGTTCACTGAAGCTTTCTTT
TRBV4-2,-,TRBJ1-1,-,CASSQEAGTNTEAFF,TGTGCCAGCAGCCAAGAGGCGGGGACGAACACTGAAGCTTTCTTT
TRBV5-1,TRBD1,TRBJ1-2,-,CASSFGTGAYGYTF,TGCGCCAGCAGCTTTGGTACAGGGGCTTATGGCTACACCTTC
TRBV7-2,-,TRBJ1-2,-,CASSTTPQGINYGYTF,TGTGCCAGCAGCACCACCCCACAGGGTATAAACTATGGCTACACCTTC
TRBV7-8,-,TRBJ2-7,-,CASSLLQGSEQYF,TGTGCCAGCAGCTTACTACAGGGAAGCGAGCAGTACTTC
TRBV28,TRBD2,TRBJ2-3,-,CASLPLGRGGNTDTQYF,TGTGCCAGCTTGCCCCTCGGGAGGGGGGGCAACACAGATACGCAGTATTTT
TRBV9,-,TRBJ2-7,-,CASSPVGTPWYEQYF,TGTGCCAGCAGCCCTGTGGGGACTCCTTGGTACGAGCAGTACTTC
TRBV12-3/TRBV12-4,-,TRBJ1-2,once,CASRRGSNYGYTF,TGTGCCAGCAGGCGGGGGTCAAACTATGGCTACACCTTC
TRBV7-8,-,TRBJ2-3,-,CASSFGGARDTQYF,TGTGCCAGCAGCTTTGGGGGGGCCCGGGATACGCAGTATTTT
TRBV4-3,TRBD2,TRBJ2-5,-,CASSQDPGGGETQYF,TGCGCCAGCAGCCAAGATCCGGGGGGTGGGGAGACCCAGTACTTC
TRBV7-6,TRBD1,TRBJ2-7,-,CASSLGIGQGYEQYF,TGTGCCAGCAGCTTAGGGATAGGACAGGGTTACGAGCAGTACTTC
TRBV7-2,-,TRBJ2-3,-,CASSRGGTDTQYF,TGTGCCAGCAGCCGCGGGGGCACAGATACGCAGTATTTT
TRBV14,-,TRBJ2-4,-,CASSRGAAKNIQYF,TGTGCCAGCAGCCGGGGGGCGGCCAAAAACATTCAGTACTTC
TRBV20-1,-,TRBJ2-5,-,CSARPEETQYF,TGCAGTGCTAGACCTGAAGAGACCCAGTACTTC
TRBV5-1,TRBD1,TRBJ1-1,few,CASSSRGQQNTEAFF,TGCGCCAGCAGCTCACGGGGACAGCAGAACACTGAAGCTTTCTTT
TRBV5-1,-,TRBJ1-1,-,CASSAGHGANAEAFF,TGCGCCAGCAGCGCTGGACATGGGGCGAATGCTGAAGCTTTCTTT
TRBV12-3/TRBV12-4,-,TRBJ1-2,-,CASNLGVGRGYTF,TGTGCCAGCAACCTTGGGGTCGGACGTGGCTACACCTTC
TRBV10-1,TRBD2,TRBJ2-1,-,CASSEAAGRGNEQFF,TGCGCCAGCAGTGAGGCGGCAGGGAGGGGCAATGAGCAGTTCTTC
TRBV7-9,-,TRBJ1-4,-,CASSLVAANEKLFF,TGTGCCAGCAGCTTAGTGGCAGCGAATGAAAAACTGTTTTTT
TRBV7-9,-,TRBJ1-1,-,CASNRLGPGGEAFF,TGTGCCAGCAACCGACTGGGTCCGGGGGGGGAAGCTTTCTTT
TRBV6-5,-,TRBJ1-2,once,CASSRQGRDYGYTF,TGTGCCAGCAGCCGTCAGGGTCGGGACTATGGCTACACCTTC
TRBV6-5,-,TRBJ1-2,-,CASSYSARVGYTF,TGTGCCAGCAGTTACTCAGCGAGAGTCGGCTACACCTTC
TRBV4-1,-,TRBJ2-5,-,CASSQDGGRQETQYF,TGCGCCAGCAGCCAAGATGGAGGGAGGCAAGAGACCCAGTACTTC
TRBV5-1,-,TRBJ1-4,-,CASSPTGALGEKLFF,TGCGCCAGCAGCCCAACAGGAGCGTTAGGAGAAAAACTGTTTTTT
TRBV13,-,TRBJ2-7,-,CASSLGTETNYEQYF,TGTGCCAGCAGCTTAGGCACAGAAACAAACTACGAGCAGTACTTC
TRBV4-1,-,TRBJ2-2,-,CASSGRRSSNTGELFF,TGCGCCAGCAGCGGTCGTAGGTCTTCGAACACCGGGGAGCTGTTTTTT
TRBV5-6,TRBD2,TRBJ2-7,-,CASTPRLAEAYEQYF,TGTGCCAGCACTCCCCGACTAGCGGAGGCCTACGAGCAGTACTTC
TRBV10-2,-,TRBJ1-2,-,CASSDQGNYGYTF,TGCGCCAGCAGTGATCAGGGTAACTATGGCTACACCTTC
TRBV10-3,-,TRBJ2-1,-,CAISQGAYNEQFF,TGTGCCATCAGCCAAGGGGCCTACAATGAGCAGTTCTTC
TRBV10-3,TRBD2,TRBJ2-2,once,CAIRRGGPNTGELFF,TGTGCCATCAGGCGGGGGGGCCCGAACACCGGGGAGCTGTTTTTT
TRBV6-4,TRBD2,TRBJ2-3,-,CASSEAAGTTDTQYF,TGTGCCAGCAGTGAAGCAGCGGGGACCACAGATACGCAGTATTTT
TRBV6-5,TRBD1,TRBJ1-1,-,CASSYSAGGTEAFF,TGTGCCAGCAGTTACTCCGCAGGGGGCACTGAAGCTTTCTTT